A single T cell receptor beta chain is shown here with its context. This entry comes from a study of T cell changes during pregnancy in multiple sclerosis. TCRdb keeps only in-frame clones here, not all; method: immunoSEQ multiplex PCR. Among about 44,000 clones listed, around 93% were seen once. Germline V gives CDR1 SGHAT, CDR2 FQNNGV. This CDR3 has 11 residues. The V end lost 8 bases, the J end lost 2 bases, and 7 bases lay between the germline ends. This TCR derives from a female donor with multiple sclerosis, enrolled in a pregnancy study. This specimen was CD4+ T cells from peripheral blood mononuclear cells, taken in the third trimester of pregnancy. The genes are TRBV11-2 and TRBJ2-7; possible D gene TRBD1, 5 bases. The CDR3 spells CASRRAYEQYF. The CDR3 DNA sequence: TGTGCCAGCCGCAGGGCCTACGAGCAGTACTTC.